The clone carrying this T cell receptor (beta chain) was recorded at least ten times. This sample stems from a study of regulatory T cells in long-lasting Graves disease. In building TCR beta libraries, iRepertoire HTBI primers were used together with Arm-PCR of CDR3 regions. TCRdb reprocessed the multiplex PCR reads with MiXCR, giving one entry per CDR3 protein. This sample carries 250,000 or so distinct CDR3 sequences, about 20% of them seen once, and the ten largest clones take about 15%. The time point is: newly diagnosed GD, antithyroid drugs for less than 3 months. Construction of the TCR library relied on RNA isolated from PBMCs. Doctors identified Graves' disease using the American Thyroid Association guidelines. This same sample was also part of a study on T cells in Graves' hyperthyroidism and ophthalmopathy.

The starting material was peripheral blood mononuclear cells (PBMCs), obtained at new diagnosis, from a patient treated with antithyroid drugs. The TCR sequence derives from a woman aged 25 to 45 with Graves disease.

CDR3: CSVGGTRLTYEQYF. CDR3 sequence (DNA): TGCAGCGTTGGAGGAACACGGCTTACCTACGAGCAGTACTTC. The genes are TRBV29-1 and TRBJ2-7; no firm D call. The CDR3 is made up of 14 amino acids. Germline assignment: CDR1 SQVTM and CDR2 ANQGSEA. V was trimmed by 4 bases and J by 2 bases, leaving 15 bases between them.